The T cell receptor (beta chain) under discussion was sequenced for a study of T cells in Graves' hyperthyroidism and ophthalmopathy. Study-wide findings and caveats: Classification by a 13 V-J model distinguished ophthalmopathy from stable hyperthyroidism. Most thyroid clonotypes expanded above 0.001 were also detected in blood. With a median lead of approximately six months before onset, the model predicted ophthalmopathy.

This clonotype was seen at least ten times. The antigen remains unidentified. Germline loops: CDR1 SGHVS, CDR2 FQNEAQ. Trimming removed 4 bases at V and 5 bases at J, with 23 bases between. There are 17 residues in the CDR3. Amplified regions were TCR beta CDR3 sequences from RNA transcripts. TCR CDR3 underwent first-round RT-PCR with the HTBI primer set. TCRdb called the multiplex PCR reads again in MiXCR, with one record for every CDR3 protein. Here the sample spans around 250,000 distinct CDR3 sequences, 13% to 15% being singletons. Diagnoses rested on clinical symptoms, serum thyroxine and TRAb, thyroid ultrasound and orbital computed tomography.

This clonotype originated in a middle-aged woman with Graves' hyperthyroidism that later progressed to Graves' ophthalmopathy. This chain joins TRBV7-8 and TRBJ2-5; D may be TRBD2 (5 bases). Sequencing was performed on blood. The CDR3 DNA reads TGTGCCAGCAGCTATATGGTGAACTGGAGGAATTCCGAGACCCAGTACTTC. It translates to CASSYMVNWRNSETQYF.